This T cell receptor beta chain was sequenced in a study of STAT5B mutations in CD4+ large granular lymphocyte leukemia. Points from the study as a whole: Main leukemic clonotypes were patient-specific, but around 25% appeared at low frequency elsewhere. Higher CD4+ than CD8+ T-LGLL clonality might reflect small sample size. Top patient clones used TRBV06 genes more often: 8/27 versus 2/35 in controls.

Turning to this clone: Its antigen is unknown.

Produced via immunoSEQ multiplex PCR; TCRdb's table is partial and in-frame only. The sample holds around 33,000 clones, more than 65% seen once. The CDR3 length is 15 residues. Germline CDR1 and CDR2: SGHVS and FNYEAQ. V lost 0 bases and J lost 5, with 14 bases in between. The chain joins TRBV7-6 to TRBJ2-7; TRBD2 might be the D (5 bases). This clonotype was sampled from a human donor in good health. Sequencing used CD4+ T cells from blood buffy coats. This chain's CDR3 is CASSLAGEFSHEQYF. Here the CDR3 DNA reads TGTGCCAGCAGCTTAGCGGGAGAATTTTCTCACGAGCAGTACTTC.